The T cell receptor beta chain under discussion was sequenced for a study of shared clonotypes between healthy human individuals. Study-wide points: Blood alone was sampled, and tissue repertoires likely differ. Donors were few, which limited the genetic and exposure-history diversity represented.

Remarks on this clone: The antigen remains unidentified.

Replicate PCRs were loaded with about 300 ng DNA from unsorted PBMC, 30,000 or so T cell genomes. Methods used by the authors: Quality scores were absent from the junction-only immunoSEQ sequences, so filtering differed. Measured with immunoSEQ multiplex PCR; TCRdb has only the in-frame clones, and not every one. V and J calls and clone size are given by that table; D and trimming were obtained from the DNA. Here the sample spans 400,000 to 600,000 clones, roughly 83% being singletons. This sequence originates from a woman between 40 and 55 years old in good health. Some clones in this sample may be carry-over from other donors' samples. The sample taken for sequencing was PBMCs.

This CDR3 is CASSLFGTGEYNEQFF. DNA of the CDR3: TGTGCCAGCAGCTTATTCGGGACAGGAGAATACAATGAGCAGTTCTTC. This chain connects TRBV7-2 to TRBJ2-1, with TRBD1 matching over 8 bases. The CDR3 is 16 amino acids. Germline V CDR1 and CDR2: SGHTA, FQGNSA. With V trimmed by 2 bases and J by 4 bases, 7 bases remained unmatched.